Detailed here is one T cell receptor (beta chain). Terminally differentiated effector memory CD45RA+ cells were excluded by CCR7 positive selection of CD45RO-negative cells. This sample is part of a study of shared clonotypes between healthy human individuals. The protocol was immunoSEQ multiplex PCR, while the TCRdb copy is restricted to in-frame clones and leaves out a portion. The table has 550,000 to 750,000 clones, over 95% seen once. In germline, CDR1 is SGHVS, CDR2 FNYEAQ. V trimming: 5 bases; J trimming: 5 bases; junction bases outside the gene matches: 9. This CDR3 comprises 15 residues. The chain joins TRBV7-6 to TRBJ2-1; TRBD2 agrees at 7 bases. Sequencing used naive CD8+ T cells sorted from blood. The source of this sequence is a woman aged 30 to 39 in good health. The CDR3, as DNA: TGTGCCAGCAGCCCCGGGACTACCCTTGACAATGAGCAGTTCTTC. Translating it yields CASSPGTTLDNEQFF.